This T cell receptor (beta chain) was documented in a study of blood T cell repertoires in COVID-19. About the study: The study drew acute and convalescent COVID-19 samples from the United States, Italy and Spain.

This clone occurred a few times. Its ends do not fully match the called genes, so a read error is possible. Germline CDR1 reads MNHEY; CDR2 reads SMNVEV (reference sequence). The length of the CDR3 is 14 residues. Measured with immunoSEQ multiplex PCR; TCRdb has only the in-frame clones, and not every one. Among roughly 190,000 clones listed, about 88% were seen once. Sequencing used peripheral blood. This receptor was identified in a woman in her 40s who had recovered from COVID-19. This chain joins TRBV27 and TRBJ2-7, with D tentatively TRBD1 (6 bases). Written as DNA, the CDR3 is TGTGCCAGCAGTCTTGCGGACAGAGGCTACGGGCAGTACTTC. Amino acids: CASSLADRGYGQYF.